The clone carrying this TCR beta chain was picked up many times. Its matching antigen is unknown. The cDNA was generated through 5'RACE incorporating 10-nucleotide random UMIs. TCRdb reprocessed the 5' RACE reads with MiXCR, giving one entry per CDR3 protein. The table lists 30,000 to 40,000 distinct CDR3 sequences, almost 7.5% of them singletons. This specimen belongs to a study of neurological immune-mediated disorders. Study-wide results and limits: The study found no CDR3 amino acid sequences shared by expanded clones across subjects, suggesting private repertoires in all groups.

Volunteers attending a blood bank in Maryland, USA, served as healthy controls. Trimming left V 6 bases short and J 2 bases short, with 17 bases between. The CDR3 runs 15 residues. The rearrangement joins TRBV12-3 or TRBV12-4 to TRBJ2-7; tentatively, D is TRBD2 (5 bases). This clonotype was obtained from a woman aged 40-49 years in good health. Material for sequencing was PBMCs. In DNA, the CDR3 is TGTGCCAGCAGCCTAGGACTTGAGTTCCCCTACGAGCAGTACTTC. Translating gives CASSLGLEFPYEQYF.